These T cell receptor beta chains were read from a single sample in a study of shared clonotypes between healthy human individuals. TCRdb keeps only in-frame clones here, not all; method: immunoSEQ multiplex PCR. The repertoire holds about 2.4 million clones, with approximately 93% as singletons. Material: naive CD4+ T cells from PBMCs. The receptor set was obtained from a man between 18 and 29 years old in good health. Some clones in this sample may be carry-over from other donors' samples. Each CDR3 is given with its conserved first and last residue. The order of the fields is CDR3 protein, CDR3 DNA, D gene, clone size, V gene, J gene. The D gene is left open where the match is weak. Clone size, where shown, is once, few, many, or a class for clones that have expanded.

CDR3aa: CASSFWTGGVNEKLFF; CDR3nt: TGTGCCAGCAGTTTCTGGACAGGGGGCGTTAATGAAAAACTGTTTTTT; d_gene: TRBD1; abundance: NA; v_gene: TRBV27; j_gene: TRBJ1-4
CDR3aa: CASSTGPGQGEYNEQFF; CDR3nt: TGTGCCAGCAGCACAGGCCCGGGACAGGGGGAATACAATGAGCAGTTCTTC; d_gene: TRBD1; abundance: NA; v_gene: TRBV5-8; j_gene: TRBJ2-1
CDR3aa: CASSSDRGTEAFF; CDR3nt: TGTGCCAGCAGCTCAGACAGGGGAACTGAAGCTTTCTTT; d_gene: TRBD1; abundance: few; v_gene: TRBV11-2; j_gene: TRBJ1-1
CDR3aa: CASSLMGTRTSQETQYF; CDR3nt: TGTGCCAGCAGTTTAATGGGGACCAGGACCTCCCAAGAGACCCAGTACTTC; d_gene: NA; abundance: NA; v_gene: TRBV28; j_gene: TRBJ2-5
CDR3aa: CSVELLEETQYF; CDR3nt: TGCAGCGTTGAACTCCTCGAGGAGACCCAGTACTTC; d_gene: NA; abundance: NA; v_gene: TRBV29-1; j_gene: TRBJ2-5
CDR3aa: CASSPPGPYPPYEQYF; CDR3nt: TGTGCCAGCAGCCCCCCGGGGCCCTACCCTCCCTACGAGCAGTACTTC; d_gene: NA; abundance: NA; v_gene: TRBV7-9; j_gene: TRBJ2-7
CDR3aa: CASSPLGLGNTIYF; CDR3nt: TGTGCCAGCAGTCCCTTGGGGCTCGGAAACACCATATATTTT; d_gene: NA; abundance: NA; v_gene: TRBV27; j_gene: TRBJ1-3
CDR3aa: CASSYSSTGGREQYF; CDR3nt: TGTGCCAGCAGTTACTCGTCGACAGGGGGGCGGGAGCAGTACTTC; d_gene: TRBD1; abundance: NA; v_gene: TRBV6-5; j_gene: TRBJ2-7
CDR3aa: CASSSRSEAFF; CDR3nt: TGTGCCAGCAGTTCAAGAAGTGAAGCTTTCTTT; d_gene: NA; abundance: NA; v_gene: TRBV28; j_gene: TRBJ1-1
CDR3aa: CASSSAGGAANEQFF; CDR3nt: TGCGCCAGCAGCTCAGCGGGAGGAGCGGCCAATGAGCAGTTCTTC; d_gene: TRBD2; abundance: NA; v_gene: TRBV5-1; j_gene: TRBJ2-1
CDR3aa: CASSRGETQYF; CDR3nt: TGTGCCAGCAGCCGGGGGGAGACCCAGTACTTC; d_gene: NA; abundance: NA; v_gene: TRBV7-6; j_gene: TRBJ2-5
CDR3aa: CASSDPPRGELFF; CDR3nt: TGTGCCAGCAGTGATCCCCCACGGGGGGAGCTGTTTTTT; d_gene: NA; abundance: NA; v_gene: TRBV6-5; j_gene: TRBJ2-2
CDR3aa: CASRGTADEQFF; CDR3nt: TGTGCCAGCAGGGGGACGGCGGATGAGCAGTTCTTC; d_gene: NA; abundance: NA; v_gene: TRBV6-5; j_gene: TRBJ2-1
CDR3aa: CASSFRLNEKLFF; CDR3nt: TGTGCCAGCAGCTTCCGCCTTAATGAAAAACTGTTTTTT; d_gene: NA; abundance: NA; v_gene: TRBV5-6; j_gene: TRBJ1-4
CDR3aa: CASSRREQNEKLFF; CDR3nt: TGTGCCAGTAGTAGACGGGAGCAGAATGAAAAACTGTTTTTT; d_gene: NA; abundance: NA; v_gene: TRBV19; j_gene: TRBJ1-4
CDR3aa: CASSLFSRYASNQPQHF; CDR3nt: TGTGCCAGCAGCTTATTTTCTAGGTATGCTAGCAATCAGCCCCAGCATTTT; d_gene: NA; abundance: NA; v_gene: TRBV7-2; j_gene: TRBJ1-5
CDR3aa: CASSHLLGQQFF; CDR3nt: TGTGCCAGCAGCCACCTACTGGGGCAGCAGTTCTTC; d_gene: NA; abundance: NA; v_gene: TRBV7-2; j_gene: TRBJ2-1
CDR3aa: CASGGKPQGAKDTQYF; CDR3nt: TGTGCCAGCGGTGGAAAACCACAGGGGGCGAAAGATACGCAGTATTTT; d_gene: TRBD1; abundance: once; v_gene: TRBV28; j_gene: TRBJ2-3
CDR3aa: CASSQTVLYGYTF; CDR3nt: TGTGCCAGCAGCCAGACAGTTCTCTATGGCTACACCTTC; d_gene: NA; abundance: NA; v_gene: TRBV28; j_gene: TRBJ1-2
CDR3aa: CASSLGGRGQETQYF; CDR3nt: TGTGCCAGCAGCTTAGGGGGCAGGGGCCAAGAGACCCAGTACTTC; d_gene: NA; abundance: NA; v_gene: TRBV7-3; j_gene: TRBJ2-5
CDR3aa: CASSEAYSPSYGYTF; CDR3nt: TGTGCCAGCAGTGAAGCTTACAGTCCTAGCTATGGCTACACCTTC; d_gene: NA; abundance: NA; v_gene: TRBV6-1; j_gene: TRBJ1-2
CDR3aa: CASSSGKGARDTQYF; CDR3nt: TGTGCCAGCAGCTCCGGAAAGGGGGCTAGAGATACGCAGTATTTT; d_gene: TRBD1; abundance: NA; v_gene: TRBV7-9; j_gene: TRBJ2-3
CDR3aa: CSVSGGLGEGGNEQFF; CDR3nt: TGCAGCGTCTCCGGTGGTCTCGGGGAGGGTGGCAATGAGCAGTTCTTC; d_gene: TRBD2; abundance: NA; v_gene: TRBV29-1; j_gene: TRBJ2-1
CDR3aa: CSGLPGLLGGEAFF; CDR3nt: TGCAGCGGCTTACCGGGCCTTCTTGGGGGTGAAGCTTTCTTT; d_gene: NA; abundance: NA; v_gene: TRBV29-1; j_gene: TRBJ1-1
CDR3aa: CASSLDPGKAFF; CDR3nt: TGTGCCAGCAGCTTAGACCCAGGGAAAGCTTTCTTT; d_gene: NA; abundance: NA; v_gene: TRBV7-2; j_gene: TRBJ1-1
CDR3aa: CASSLTGDTYEQYF; CDR3nt: TGTGCCAGCAGTTTAACTGGGGACACCTACGAGCAGTACTTC; d_gene: NA; abundance: NA; v_gene: TRBV28; j_gene: TRBJ2-7
CDR3aa: CASSVDGVSSGYTF; CDR3nt: TGCGCCAGCAGCGTGGACGGGGTATCAAGTGGCTACACCTTC; d_gene: NA; abundance: NA; v_gene: TRBV5-1; j_gene: TRBJ1-2
CDR3aa: CSARLNEQRYTF; CDR3nt: TGCAGCGCCCGATTGAATGAGCAACGCTACACCTTC; d_gene: NA; abundance: NA; v_gene: TRBV29-1; j_gene: TRBJ1-2
CDR3aa: CASSEQGANTEAFF; CDR3nt: TGTGCCAGCAGTGAACAGGGGGCGAACACTGAAGCTTTCTTT; d_gene: TRBD1; abundance: NA; v_gene: TRBV6-1; j_gene: TRBJ1-1
CDR3aa: CASSPFSGPKTQYF; CDR3nt: TGTGCCAGCAGCCCATTTAGCGGGCCGAAGACCCAGTACTTC; d_gene: TRBD2; abundance: NA; v_gene: TRBV7-9; j_gene: TRBJ2-5
CDR3aa: CASSIATDRGCTF; CDR3nt: TGTGCCAGTAGTATAGCAACGGATCGCGGCTGCACCTTC; d_gene: NA; abundance: NA; v_gene: TRBV19; j_gene: TRBJ1-2
CDR3aa: CASSIRNLGGQETQYF; CDR3nt: TGTGCCAGTAGTATCAGGAATCTAGGGGGCCAAGAGACCCAGTACTTC; d_gene: NA; abundance: NA; v_gene: TRBV19; j_gene: TRBJ2-5
CDR3aa: CASSQPGGGVEKLFF; CDR3nt: TGCGCCAGCAGCCAACCGGGGGGCGGGGTTGAAAAACTGTTTTTT; d_gene: NA; abundance: NA; v_gene: TRBV4-3; j_gene: TRBJ1-4
CDR3aa: CASSVQGGEQFF; CDR3nt: TGTGCCAGCAGCGTCCAGGGTGGTGAGCAGTTCTTC; d_gene: NA; abundance: NA; v_gene: TRBV9; j_gene: TRBJ2-1
CDR3aa: CASSYYSGLHNEQFF; CDR3nt: TGTGCCAGCAGCTACTATAGCGGGCTCCACAATGAGCAGTTCTTC; d_gene: NA; abundance: NA; v_gene: TRBV21-1; j_gene: TRBJ2-1
CDR3aa: CASSLDPQGLPAWGNYGYTF; CDR3nt: TGTGCCAGCAGCTTAGATCCACAGGGTCTACCCGCCTGGGGTAACTATGGCTACACCTTC; d_gene: NA; abundance: NA; v_gene: TRBV11-2; j_gene: TRBJ1-2
CDR3aa: CASTPRRGSETQYF; CDR3nt: TGTGCCAGCACTCCTCGGAGGGGTAGCGAGACCCAGTACTTC; d_gene: NA; abundance: NA; v_gene: TRBV6-6; j_gene: TRBJ2-5
CDR3aa: CASSPGGANTGELFF; CDR3nt: TGTGCCAGCAGCCCTGGGGGGGCCAACACCGGGGAGCTGTTTTTT; d_gene: NA; abundance: NA; v_gene: TRBV5-4; j_gene: TRBJ2-2
CDR3aa: CASSAGGYNEQFF; CDR3nt: TGTGCCAGCAGTGCGGGAGGCTACAATGAGCAGTTCTTC; d_gene: TRBD2; abundance: NA; v_gene: TRBV7-2; j_gene: TRBJ2-1
CDR3aa: CASSRTGNYGYTF; CDR3nt: TGTGCCAGCAGTCGGACGGGTAACTATGGCTACACCTTC; d_gene: NA; abundance: NA; v_gene: TRBV6-5; j_gene: TRBJ1-2
CDR3aa: CASSLQPRTDTQYF; CDR3nt: TGTGCCAGCAGCCTACAGCCCCGCACAGATACGCAGTATTTT; d_gene: NA; abundance: NA; v_gene: TRBV7-3; j_gene: TRBJ2-3
CDR3aa: CASSADRGWNTEAFF; CDR3nt: TGTGCCAGCAGTGCCGACAGGGGTTGGAACACTGAAGCTTTCTTT; d_gene: TRBD1; abundance: NA; v_gene: TRBV28; j_gene: TRBJ1-1